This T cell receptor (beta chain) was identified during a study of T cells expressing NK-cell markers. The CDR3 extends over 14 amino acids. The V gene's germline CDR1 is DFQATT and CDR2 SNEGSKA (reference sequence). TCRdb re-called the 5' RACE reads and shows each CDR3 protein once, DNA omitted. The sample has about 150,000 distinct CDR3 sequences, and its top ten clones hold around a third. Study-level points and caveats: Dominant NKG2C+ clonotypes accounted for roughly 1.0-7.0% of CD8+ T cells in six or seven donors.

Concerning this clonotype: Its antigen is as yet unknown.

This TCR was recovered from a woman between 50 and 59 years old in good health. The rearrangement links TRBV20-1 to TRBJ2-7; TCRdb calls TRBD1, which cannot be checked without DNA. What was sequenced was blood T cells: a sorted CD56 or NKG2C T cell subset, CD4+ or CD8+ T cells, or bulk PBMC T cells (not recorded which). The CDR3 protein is CSATGTSQNYEQYF.